This T cell receptor beta chain is drawn from a study of synovial regulatory T cells in juvenile arthritis. Each patient with active arthritis gave synovial fluid along with matched peripheral blood. This clone is called medium-sized (0.01 to 0.1%) based on its frequency. The antigen remains unidentified. Study conclusions and caveats: Synovial Teff and blood CPL repertoires partially overlapped with iaTreg TCR repertoires, which were largely patient-private.

Repertoires were generated with immunoSEQ multiplex PCR, while TCRdb's copy carries only in-frame clones and drops some. The ten top clones account for around a fifth, within a sample of approximately 2,000 clones. The source of this sequence is a donor younger than 35 with juvenile idiopathic arthritis. Input material: Treg cells from the synovium.

The CDR3 sequence: CASGFNPHSRSNQPQHF. The rearrangement uses TRBV12-5 and TRBJ1-5; TCRdb proposes TRBD1, but this gene call is untestable without DNA. The CDR3 runs to 17 residues. This entry has no DNA. Germline values: CDR1 LGHNT, CDR2 FRNRAP.